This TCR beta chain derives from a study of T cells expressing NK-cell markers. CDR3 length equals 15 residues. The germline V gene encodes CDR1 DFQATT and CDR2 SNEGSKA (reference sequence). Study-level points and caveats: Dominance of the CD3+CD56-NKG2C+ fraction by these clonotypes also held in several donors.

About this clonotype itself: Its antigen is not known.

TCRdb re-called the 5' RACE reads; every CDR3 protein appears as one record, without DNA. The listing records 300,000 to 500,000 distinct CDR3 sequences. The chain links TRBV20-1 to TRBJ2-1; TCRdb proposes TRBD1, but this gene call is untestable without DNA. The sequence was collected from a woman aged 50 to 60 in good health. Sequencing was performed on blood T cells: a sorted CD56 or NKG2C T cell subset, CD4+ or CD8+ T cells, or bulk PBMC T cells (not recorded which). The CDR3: CSARDTRERASEQFF.